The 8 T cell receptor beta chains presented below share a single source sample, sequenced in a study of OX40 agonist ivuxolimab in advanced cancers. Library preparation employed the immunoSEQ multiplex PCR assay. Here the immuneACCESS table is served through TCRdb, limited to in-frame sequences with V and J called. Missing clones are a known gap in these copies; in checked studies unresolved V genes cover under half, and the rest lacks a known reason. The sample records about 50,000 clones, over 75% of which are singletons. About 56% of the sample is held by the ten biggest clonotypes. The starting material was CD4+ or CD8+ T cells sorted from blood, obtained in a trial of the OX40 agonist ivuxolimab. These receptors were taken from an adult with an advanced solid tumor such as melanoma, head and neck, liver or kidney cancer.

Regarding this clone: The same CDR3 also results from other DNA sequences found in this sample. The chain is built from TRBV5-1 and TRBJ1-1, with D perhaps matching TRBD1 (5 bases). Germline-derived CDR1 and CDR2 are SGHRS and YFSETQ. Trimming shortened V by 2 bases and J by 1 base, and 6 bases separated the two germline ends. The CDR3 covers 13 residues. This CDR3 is CASSLQENTEAFF. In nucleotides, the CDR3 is TGCGCCAGCAGCTTACAGGAGAACACTGAAGCTTTCTTT. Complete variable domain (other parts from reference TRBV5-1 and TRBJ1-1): KAGVTQTPRYLIKTRGQQVTLSCSPISGHRSVSWYQQTPGQGLQFLFEYFSETQRNKGNFPGRFSGRQFSNSRSEMNVSTLELGDSALYLCASSLQENTEAFFGQGTRLTVV.

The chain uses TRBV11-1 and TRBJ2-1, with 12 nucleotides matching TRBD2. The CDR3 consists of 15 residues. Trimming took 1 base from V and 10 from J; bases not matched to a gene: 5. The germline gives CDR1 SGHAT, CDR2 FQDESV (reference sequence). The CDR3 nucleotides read TGTGCCAGCAGCTTAGAACTAGCGGGAGGTGGAGAGCAGTTCTTC. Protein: CASSLELAGGGEQFF.

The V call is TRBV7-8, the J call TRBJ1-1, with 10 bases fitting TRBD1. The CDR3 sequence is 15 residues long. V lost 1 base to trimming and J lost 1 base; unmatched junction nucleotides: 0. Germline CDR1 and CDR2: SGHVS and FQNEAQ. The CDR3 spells CASSLGTGGNTEAFF. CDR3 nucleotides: TGTGCCAGCAGCTTAGGGACAGGGGGGAACACTGAAGCTTTCTTT. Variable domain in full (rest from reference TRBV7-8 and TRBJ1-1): GAGVSQSPRYKVAKRGQDVALRCDPISGHVSLFWYQQALGQGPEFLTYFQNEAQLDKSGLPSDRFFAERPEGSVSTLKIQRTQQEDSAVYLCASSLGTGGNTEAFFGQGTRLTVV.

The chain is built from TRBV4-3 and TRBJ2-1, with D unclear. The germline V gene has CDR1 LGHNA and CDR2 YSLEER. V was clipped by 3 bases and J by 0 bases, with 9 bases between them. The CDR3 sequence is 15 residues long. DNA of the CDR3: TGCGCCAGCAGCCAGGTCTCCTCCTCCTACAATGAGCAGTTCTTC. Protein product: CASSQVSSSYNEQFF.

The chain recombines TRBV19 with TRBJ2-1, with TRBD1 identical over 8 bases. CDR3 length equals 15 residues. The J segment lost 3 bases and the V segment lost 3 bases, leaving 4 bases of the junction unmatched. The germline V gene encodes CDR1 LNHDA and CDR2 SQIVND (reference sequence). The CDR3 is CASSMRTGLYNEQFF. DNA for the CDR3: TGTGCCAGTAGTATGCGGACAGGGCTCTACAATGAGCAGTTCTTC.

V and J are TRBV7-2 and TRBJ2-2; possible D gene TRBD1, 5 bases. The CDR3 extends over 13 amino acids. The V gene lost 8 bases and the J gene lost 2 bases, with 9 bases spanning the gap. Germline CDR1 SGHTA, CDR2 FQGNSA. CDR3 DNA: TGTGCCAGCTGGCAGGGTAACACCGGGGAGCTGTTTTTT. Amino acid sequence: CASWQGNTGELFF.

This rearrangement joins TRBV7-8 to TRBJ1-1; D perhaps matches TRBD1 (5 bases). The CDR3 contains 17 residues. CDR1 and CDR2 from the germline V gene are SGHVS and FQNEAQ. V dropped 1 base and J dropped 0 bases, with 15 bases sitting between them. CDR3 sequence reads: CASSLGQTSYMNTEAFF. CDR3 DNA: TGTGCCAGCAGCTTAGGACAGACCTCATACATGAACACTGAAGCTTTCTTT.

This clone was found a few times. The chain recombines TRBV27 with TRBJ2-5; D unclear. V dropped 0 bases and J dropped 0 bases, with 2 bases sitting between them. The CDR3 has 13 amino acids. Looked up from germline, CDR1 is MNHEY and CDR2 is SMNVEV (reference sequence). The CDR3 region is CASSLSYQETQYF. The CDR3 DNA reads TGTGCCAGCAGTTTATCTTACCAAGAGACCCAGTACTTC.